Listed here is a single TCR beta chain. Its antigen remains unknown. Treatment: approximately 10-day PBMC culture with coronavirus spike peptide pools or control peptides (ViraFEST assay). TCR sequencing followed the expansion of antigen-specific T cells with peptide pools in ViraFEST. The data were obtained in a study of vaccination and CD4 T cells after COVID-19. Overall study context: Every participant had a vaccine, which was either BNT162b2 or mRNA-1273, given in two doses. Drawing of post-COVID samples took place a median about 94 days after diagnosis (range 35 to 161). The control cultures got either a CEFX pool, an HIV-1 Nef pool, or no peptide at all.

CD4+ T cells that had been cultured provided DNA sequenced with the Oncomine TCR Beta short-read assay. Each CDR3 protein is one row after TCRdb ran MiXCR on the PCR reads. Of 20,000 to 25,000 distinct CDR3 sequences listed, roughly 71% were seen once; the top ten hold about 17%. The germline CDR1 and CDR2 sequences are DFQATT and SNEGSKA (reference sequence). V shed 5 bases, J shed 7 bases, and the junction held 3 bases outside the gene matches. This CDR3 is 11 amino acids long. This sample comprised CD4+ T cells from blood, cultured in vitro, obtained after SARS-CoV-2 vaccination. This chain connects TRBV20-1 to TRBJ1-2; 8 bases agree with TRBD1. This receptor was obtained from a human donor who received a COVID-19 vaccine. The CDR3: CSAWTGFGYTF. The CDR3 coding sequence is TGCAGTGCTTGGACAGGGTTTGGCTACACCTTC.